The 17 T cell receptor beta chains below all came from one sample that was sequenced in a study of blood T cell repertoires in COVID-19. Using immunoSEQ multiplex PCR, the repertoire was profiled, and TCRdb retains in-frame clones only, with some absent. The data contain under 85,000 clones, approximately 89% of them seen just once; the ten biggest clones take up 10% to 15%. What was sequenced was peripheral blood. All receptors derive from a man in his 70s with active or convalescent COVID-19.

This clone has just one count. The chain uses TRBV27 and TRBJ1-5; 10 bases are shared with TRBD1. Losses at the gene ends were 6 bases for V and 6 bases for J; bases not matched to a gene: 8. Germline loops: CDR1 MNHEY, CDR2 SMNVEV (reference sequence). The CDR3 consists of 15 residues. The CDR3 sequence is CASSRQGAGFQPQHF. For the CDR3, the DNA is TGTGCCAGCAGCCGACAGGGGGCTGGTTTTCAGCCCCAGCATTTT.

The rearrangement uses TRBV6-5 and TRBJ1-5, with D possibly matching TRBD1 (5 bases). V shed 5 bases and J shed 4 bases, with 9 bases lying between them. This CDR3 has 13 residues. Germline CDR1 MNHEY, CDR2 SVGAGI. The DNA of the CDR3 is TGTGCCAGCAGTCCCAGGGATAATCAGCCCCAGCATTTT. It is translated as CASSPRDNQPQHF.

The V and J genes are TRBV7-8 and TRBJ2-1, with 16 bases identical to TRBD2. The CDR3 sequence is 16 residues long. Germline CDR1 is SGHVS and CDR2 is FQNEAQ. The junction had 7 bases not matched to a gene; V was cut back by 5 bases and J by 9 bases. The chain's CDR3 is CASSPGLAGGPGEQFF. The CDR3, as DNA: TGTGCCAGCAGCCCGGGACTAGCGGGGGGGCCGGGTGAGCAGTTCTTC.

The chain carries TRBV18 and TRBJ1-2, with 8 bases fitting TRBD1. Germline V gives CDR1 KGHSH, CDR2 LQKENI. CDR3 length: 14 residues. Losses at the gene ends were 3 bases for V and 3 bases for J; bases not matched to a gene: 3. CDR3 residues: CASSPTGGDYGYTF. The CDR3 bases are TGTGCCAGCTCACCCACAGGGGGAGACTATGGCTACACCTTC.

This clone was recorded only once. The chain is built from TRBV7-9 and TRBJ2-1, with a weak D call TRBD2 (6 bases). The CDR3 has 15 residues. V lost 5 bases and J lost 12, with 23 bases in between. The germline V gene encodes CDR1 SEHNR and CDR2 FQNEAQ (reference sequence). CDR3 sequence reads: CASSQTSSSYLWQFF. As DNA, the CDR3 is TGTGCCAGCAGCCAGACTAGTAGTAGTTATTTGTGGCAGTTCTTC.

The rearrangement links TRBV6-5 to TRBJ2-1; TRBD2 aligns across 12 bases. V shed 4 bases and J 9 bases; nucleotides not matched to a gene: 4. CDR3 length: 14 amino acids. Germline V gene data show CDR1 as MNHEY and CDR2 as SVGAGI. CDR3 sequence: CASSSTSGGGEQFF. The CDR3 DNA is TGTGCCAGCAGTTCGACTAGCGGGGGAGGTGAGCAGTTCTTC.

The V call is TRBV5-1, the J call TRBJ2-5; TRBD2 matches 7 bases. The V gene's germline CDR1 is SGHRS and CDR2 YFSETQ. J was trimmed by 2 bases and V by 1 base; bases with no gene match: 5. The CDR3 totals 15 residues. DNA of the CDR3: TGCGCCAGCAGCTTGTCGGCTAGCGGACAAGAGACCCAGTACTTC. Its protein product is CASSLSASGQETQYF.

The chain combines TRBV6-6 with TRBJ2-5; D perhaps matches TRBD1 (5 bases). The CDR3 has 13 residues. The germline V gene encodes CDR1 MNHNY and CDR2 SVGAGI (reference sequence). Trimming removed 3 bases from V and 4 bases from J, with 9 bases in between. CDR3: CASSYRTTETQYF. CDR3 nucleotides: TGTGCCAGCAGTTATAGGACAACAGAGACCCAGTACTTC.

The chain combines TRBV4-3 with TRBJ1-3; D not resolved. This CDR3 comprises 15 residues. The ends were cut back, 2 bases at V and 0 bases at J, with 8 bases in the middle. Germline V gene data show CDR1 as LGHNA and CDR2 as YSLEER. The CDR3 DNA reads as TGCGCCAGCAGCCAACTCGGTCCCTCTGGAAACACCATATATTTT. It encodes CASSQLGPSGNTIYF.

This sequence joins TRBV18 and TRBJ1-3; no definite D call. This CDR3 has 15 amino acids. With 4 bases removed from V and 0 bases from J, the gap between germline ends came to 10 bases. The V gene's germline CDR1 is KGHSH and CDR2 LQKENI. The CDR3, as DNA: TGTGCCAGCTCACGCGAAACGGTCTCTGGAAACACCATATATTTT. It yields the protein CASSRETVSGNTIYF. Full variable domain (missing parts from reference TRBV18 and TRBJ1-3): NAGVMQNPRHLVRRRGQEARLRCSPMKGHSHVYWYRQLPEEGLKFMVYLQKENIIDESGMPKERFSAEFPKEGPSILRIQQVVRGDSAAYFCASSRETVSGNTIYFGEGSWLTVV.

This chain connects TRBV5-1 to TRBJ2-5; TRBD2 might be the D (6 bases). Trimming took 1 base from V and 5 from J, leaving 9 bases between them. The CDR3 runs to 13 residues. Germline CDR1 reads SGHRS; CDR2 reads YFSETQ. In nucleotides, the CDR3 is TGCGCCAGCAGCTTGATTGGGGGGGAGACCCAGTACTTC. It yields the protein CASSLIGGETQYF.

V gene TRBV2 combines with J gene TRBJ2-5, with D perhaps TRBD2 (5 bases). V lost 5 bases and J lost 3, with 7 bases in between. CDR1 and CDR2 (germline): SNHLY, FYNNEI. There are 12 residues in the CDR3. Written as DNA, the CDR3 is TGTGCCAGCAGTAGCGGAGAAGAGACCCAGTACTTC. The encoded protein is CASSSGEETQYF.

V usage is TRBV2 and J usage is TRBJ1-1, with D possibly matching TRBD1 (5 bases). The germline V gene encodes CDR1 SNHLY and CDR2 FYNNEI. CDR3 length: 14 amino acids. Trimming shortened V by 6 bases and J by 0 bases, and 11 bases separated the two germline ends. This chain's CDR3 is CASSERGLNTEAFF. In nucleotides, the CDR3 is TGTGCCAGCAGCGAACGGGGGTTGAACACTGAAGCTTTCTTT.

The CDR3 sequence is CASSSWTGQPQHF. The CDR3 nucleotides read TGTGCCAGCAGCTCATGGACAGGACAGCCCCAGCATTTT. The rearrangement links TRBV7-6 to TRBJ1-5; 7 bases are a match to TRBD1. From germline, CDR1 is SGHVS and CDR2 FNYEAQ. CDR3 size: 13 residues. J was trimmed by 7 bases and V by 4 bases; bases with no gene match: 4.

The V call is TRBV2, the J call TRBJ2-1; 8 nucleotides line up with TRBD1. Germline CDR1 reads SNHLY; CDR2 reads FYNNEI. J was trimmed by 6 bases and V by 8 bases; bases with no gene match: 3. The CDR3 is made up of 12 amino acids. The CDR3 is CASEGQGNEQFF. The CDR3 nucleotides read TGTGCCAGCGAAGGACAGGGCAATGAGCAGTTCTTC. The full variable domain, its missing parts supplied by reference TRBV2 and TRBJ2-1, is EPEVTQTPSHQVTQMGQEVILRCVPISNHLYFYWYRQILGQKVEFLVSFYNNEISEKSEIFDDQFSVERPDGSNFTLKIRSTKLEDSAMYFCASEGQGNEQFFGPGTRLTVL.

The V and J genes are TRBV29-1 and TRBJ1-2, with 8 nucleotides matching TRBD1. The CDR3 loop spans 13 amino acids. Trimming cost V 6 bases and J 5 bases; bases outside gene matches: 8. Per germline, CDR1 SQVTM and CDR2 ANQGSEA. The CDR3 is CSVAGQGSYGYTF. Written as DNA, the CDR3 is TGCAGCGTCGCCGGACAGGGAAGTTATGGCTACACCTTC.

The V call is TRBV5-4, the J call TRBJ1-2; maybe TRBD1 (6 bases). The CDR3 consists of 15 residues. Germline V gives CDR1 SGHNT, CDR2 YYREEE (reference sequence). V gave up 4 bases and J gave up 2 bases, with 15 bases separating them. CDR3 DNA: TGTGCCAGCAGCCCCAAGCAGGGGATGAACTATGGCTACACCTTC. Protein: CASSPKQGMNYGYTF.